A selection of T cell receptor beta chains follows, all from one sample in a study of T cell responses to AZD1222 COVID-19 vaccine. Sequencing used immunoSEQ multiplex PCR; TCRdb keeps in-frame clones, though not all of them. The data contain roughly 30,000 clones, 78% of them singletons. Sequencing was performed on peripheral blood, taken 28 days after the second AZD1222 dose. The receptors derive from an adult who received the AZD1222 COVID-19 vaccine. CDR3s include the opening cysteine and the closing phenylalanine or tryptophan. The D gene is left open where the match is weak. Only some rows state a clone size, as once, few, many or a class for expanded clones.

V: TRBV20-1; J: TRBJ2-2; size: .; D: TRBD2; CDR3: CSASRRGGQIGELFF; DNA: TGCAGTGCTAGTCGGCGGGGGGGCCAAATCGGGGAGCTGTTTTTT
V: TRBV7-2; J: TRBJ2-7; size: once; D: .; CDR3: CASSLDRSYEQYF; DNA: TGTGCCAGCAGCTTAGACAGAAGCTACGAGCAGTACTTC
V: TRBV3-1/TRBV3-2; J: TRBJ1-1; size: few; D: .; CDR3: CASSVTGRGSTEAFF; DNA: TGTGCCAGCAGCGTAACGGGACGGGGGAGCACTGAAGCTTTCTTT
V: TRBV11-3; J: TRBJ2-1; size: .; D: .; CDR3: CATSGRGGYNEQFF; DNA: TGTGCCACATCCGGCCGGGGAGGCTACAATGAGCAGTTCTTC
V: TRBV18; J: TRBJ1-4; size: .; D: .; CDR3: CASSPGRGGYNEKLFF; DNA: TGTGCCAGCTCACCTGGCCGCGGGGGGTATAATGAAAAACTGTTTTTT
V: TRBV29-1; J: TRBJ1-1; size: .; D: TRBD1; CDR3: CSAKRDRGPEAFF; DNA: TGCAGCGCGAAACGGGACAGGGGACCTGAAGCTTTCTTT
V: TRBV18; J: TRBJ1-6; size: .; D: TRBD1; CDR3: CASSPRQGAMSSYNSPLHF; DNA: TGTGCCAGCTCACCGCGACAGGGGGCTATGAGCTCCTATAATTCACCCCTCCACTTT
V: TRBV3-1/TRBV3-2; J: TRBJ2-5; size: .; D: .; CDR3: CASSQDASGSGTQYF; DNA: TGTGCCAGCAGCCAAGACGCTTCCGGGAGTGGGACCCAGTACTTC
V: TRBV6-1; J: TRBJ1-2; size: .; D: .; CDR3: CASSEGLSYGYTF; DNA: TGTGCCAGCAGTGAAGGGCTGAGCTATGGCTACACCTTC
V: TRBV5-6; J: TRBJ2-7; size: .; D: .; CDR3: CASSARTGFDEQYF; DNA: TGTGCCAGCAGCGCACGAACAGGGTTCGACGAGCAGTACTTC
V: TRBV5-1; J: TRBJ1-6; size: .; D: .; CDR3: CASSSRDISSPLHF; DNA: TGCGCCAGCAGCTCCAGGGACATCTCTTCACCCCTCCACTTT
V: TRBV27; J: TRBJ1-2; size: .; D: TRBD1; CDR3: CATSQGRGYTF; DNA: TGTGCCACCTCACAGGGGAGAGGCTACACCTTC
V: TRBV5-8; J: TRBJ1-1; size: .; D: .; CDR3: CASSPEQGLYTEAFF; DNA: TGTGCCAGCAGCCCCGAACAGGGACTCTACACTGAAGCTTTCTTT
V: TRBV27; J: TRBJ2-3; size: .; D: TRBD2; CDR3: CASSPFSGRGADTQYF; DNA: TGTGCCAGCAGTCCGTTTAGCGGGAGAGGTGCAGATACGCAGTATTTT
V: TRBV7-3; J: TRBJ2-1; size: once; D: .; CDR3: CASSLRAGTAEQFF; DNA: TGTGCCAGCAGCCTTCGGGCCGGAACAGCTGAGCAGTTCTTC
V: TRBV7-2; J: TRBJ2-1; size: few; D: TRBD2; CDR3: CASSTSVAAGGGEQFF; DNA: TGTGCCAGCAGCACGTCAGTAGCAGCGGGAGGGGGGGAGCAGTTCTTC
V: TRBV7-9; J: TRBJ2-7; size: .; D: .; CDR3: CASSLFGGSPAEQYF; DNA: TGTGCCAGCAGCTTATTCGGGGGTTCCCCCGCCGAGCAGTACTTC
V: TRBV28; J: TRBJ1-5; size: .; D: .; CDR3: CASSLGGSHQPQHF; DNA: TGTGCCAGCAGTTTGGGGGGGTCGCATCAGCCCCAGCATTTT
V: TRBV24-1; J: TRBJ1-2; size: .; D: .; CDR3: CATSDLIRRVYGYTF; DNA: TGTGCCACCAGTGATTTGATAAGGCGGGTCTATGGCTACACCTTC
V: TRBV6-2/TRBV6-3; J: TRBJ2-2; size: .; D: .; CDR3: CASSYTDTGELFF; DNA: TGTGCCAGCAGTTACACCGACACCGGGGAGCTGTTTTTT
V: TRBV15; J: TRBJ2-1; size: .; D: .; CDR3: CATSGDYNEQFF; DNA: TGTGCCACCAGCGGAGATTACAATGAGCAGTTCTTC
V: TRBV6-5; J: TRBJ2-5; size: .; D: .; CDR3: CASGGFETQYF; DNA: TGTGCAAGTGGGGGGTTTGAGACCCAGTACTTC
V: TRBV2; J: TRBJ2-4; size: .; D: .; CDR3: CASSDPGTAKNIQYF; DNA: TGTGCCAGCAGTGACCCCGGGACAGCCAAAAACATTCAGTACTTC
V: TRBV5-1; J: TRBJ2-2; size: .; D: .; CDR3: CASSLSLRSAAGELFF; DNA: TGCGCCAGCAGCTTGAGTCTGCGTAGCGCGGCCGGGGAGCTGTTTTTT
V: TRBV18; J: TRBJ1-4; size: .; D: .; CDR3: CASSGMIRPDEKLFF; DNA: TGTGCCAGCTCCGGGATGATCCGACCTGATGAAAAACTGTTTTTT
V: TRBV18; J: TRBJ1-2; size: few; D: .; CDR3: CASSPETGYGYTF; DNA: TGTGCCAGCTCACCAGAGACAGGCTATGGCTACACCTTC
V: TRBV7-2; J: TRBJ1-3; size: .; D: TRBD1; CDR3: CASSRTGLSGNTIYF; DNA: TGTGCCAGCAGCCGGACAGGGCTCTCTGGAAACACCATATATTTT
V: TRBV6-5; J: TRBJ2-2; size: .; D: TRBD2; CDR3: CAILAGSSTGELFF; DNA: TGTGCCATTTTAGCGGGATCTTCCACCGGGGAGCTGTTTTTT
V: TRBV19; J: TRBJ2-2; size: .; D: .; CDR3: CASSIGSGGDTGELFF; DNA: TGTGCCAGTAGTATAGGGTCCGGGGGTGACACCGGGGAGCTGTTTTTT
V: TRBV10-3; J: TRBJ1-1; size: .; D: .; CDR3: CAISEDRGETAWAAFF; DNA: TGTGCCATCAGTGAGGATCGGGGGGAAACAGCGTGGGCTGCTTTCTTT
V: TRBV9; J: TRBJ2-1; size: .; D: TRBD2; CDR3: CASSATSGVNNEQFF; DNA: TGTGCCAGCAGCGCGACTAGCGGGGTAAACAATGAGCAGTTCTTC
V: TRBV2; J: TRBJ1-2; size: .; D: .; CDR3: CASSEEGIGGATIGYTF; DNA: TGTGCCAGCAGTGAAGAAGGGATTGGGGGGGCGACGATCGGCTACACCTTC
V: TRBV19; J: TRBJ1-1; size: few; D: .; CDR3: CASSKPSGRNKNTEAFF; DNA: TGTGCCAGTAGTAAACCCTCCGGGAGAAATAAGAACACTGAAGCTTTCTTT
V: TRBV3-1/TRBV3-2; J: TRBJ2-1; size: .; D: .; CDR3: CASSQAREQFF; DNA: TGTGCCAGCAGCCAAGCCCGTGAGCAGTTCTTC
V: TRBV18; J: TRBJ2-7; size: .; D: TRBD2; CDR3: CASSPSGGSYEQYF; DNA: TGTGCCAGCTCACCCTCGGGAGGATCCTACGAGCAGTACTTC
V: TRBV10-2; J: TRBJ1-2; size: .; D: TRBD1; CDR3: CASSDYGTDGYTF; DNA: TGCGCCAGCAGTGATTACGGGACAGACGGCTACACCTTC
V: TRBV27; J: TRBJ2-2; size: few; D: .; CDR3: CASSLDSPQGGLLSTGELFF; DNA: TGTGCCAGCAGTTTAGATTCTCCCCAGGGAGGTCTTTTGAGCACCGGGGAGCTGTTTTTT
V: TRBV19; J: TRBJ1-5; size: .; D: .; CDR3: CASSTGRDNQPQHF; DNA: TGTGCCAGTAGTACGGGCAGGGATAATCAGCCCCAGCATTTT
V: TRBV6-5; J: TRBJ2-2; size: .; D: TRBD1; CDR3: CASSLQGRLTGELFF; DNA: TGTGCCAGCAGCTTACAGGGGCGTCTCACCGGGGAGCTGTTTTTT
V: TRBV12-2; J: TRBJ2-1; size: few; D: .; CDR3: CASRPRGTPNSSYNEQFF; DNA: TGTGCAAGTCGCCCTCGGGGGACACCAAACAGCTCCTACAATGAGCAGTTCTTC
V: TRBV7-6; J: TRBJ2-7; size: once; D: TRBD2; CDR3: CASSTGGAYEQYF; DNA: TGTGCCAGCAGCACGGGGGGAGCCTACGAGCAGTACTTC
V: TRBV6-2/TRBV6-3; J: TRBJ2-7; size: .; D: .; CDR3: CASSNNLQEEGDPYEQYF; DNA: TGTGCCAGCAGCAATAACTTACAGGAAGAAGGGGACCCCTACGAGCAGTACTTC
V: TRBV19; J: TRBJ2-1; size: .; D: .; CDR3: CASSIRGPYNEQFF; DNA: TGTGCCAGTAGTATCAGGGGTCCCTACAATGAGCAGTTCTTC